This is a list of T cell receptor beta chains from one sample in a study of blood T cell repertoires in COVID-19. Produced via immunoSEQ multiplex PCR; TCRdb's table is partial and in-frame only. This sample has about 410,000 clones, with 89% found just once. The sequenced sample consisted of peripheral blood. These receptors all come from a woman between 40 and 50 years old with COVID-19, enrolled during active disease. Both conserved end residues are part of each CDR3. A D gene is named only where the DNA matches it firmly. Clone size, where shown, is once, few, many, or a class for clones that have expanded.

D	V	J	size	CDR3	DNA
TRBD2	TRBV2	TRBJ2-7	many	CASSDGGSRHEQYF	TGTGCCAGCAGTGACGGGGGGTCCCGGCACGAGCAGTACTTC
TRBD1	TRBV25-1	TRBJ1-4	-	CASSEDRGRLFGEKLFF	TGTGCCAGCAGTGAGGACAGGGGGAGGTTGTTCGGGGAAAAACTGTTTTTT
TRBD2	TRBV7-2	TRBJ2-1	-	CASSPRLAGAPGRQFF	TGTGCCAGCAGCCCCCGGCTAGCGGGGGCCCCAGGACGGCAGTTCTTC
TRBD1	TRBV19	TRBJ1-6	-	CASSIDRDSYNSPLHF	TGTGCCAGTAGTATAGACCGGGACAGCTATAATTCACCCCTCCACTTT
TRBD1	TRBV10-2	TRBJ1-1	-	CASSLHRGNTEAFF	TGCGCCAGCAGTCTTCACAGGGGGAACACTGAAGCTTTCTTT
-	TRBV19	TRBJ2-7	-	CASSRDSTYEQYF	TGTGCCAGTAGCCGGGACTCAACCTACGAGCAGTACTTC
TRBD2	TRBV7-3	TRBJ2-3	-	CASSPRGLGVDTQYF	TGTGCCAGCAGCCCCCGAGGACTAGGAGTAGATACGCAGTATTTT
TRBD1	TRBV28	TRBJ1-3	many	CASSPGGEPSGNTIYF	TGTGCCAGCAGTCCAGGGGGCGAACCCTCTGGAAACACCATATATTTT
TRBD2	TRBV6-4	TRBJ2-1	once	CASSAATSGSSYNEQFF	TGTGCCAGCAGTGCCGCGACTAGCGGGAGCTCCTACAATGAGCAGTTCTTC
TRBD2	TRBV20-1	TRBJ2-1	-	CSASLAGRYNEQFF	TGCAGTGCTAGTCTAGCGGGGCGTTACAATGAGCAGTTCTTC
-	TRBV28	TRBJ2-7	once	CASRIDRHEQYF	TGTGCCAGCAGGATCGACAGACACGAGCAGTACTTC
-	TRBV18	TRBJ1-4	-	CASSPQGLREKLFF	TGTGCCAGCTCACCACAGGGGCTCCGAGAAAAACTGTTTTTT
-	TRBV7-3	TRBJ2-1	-	CASSLSPVRESNNEQFF	TGTGCCAGCAGCTTAAGCCCCGTCAGGGAATCAAACAATGAGCAGTTCTTC
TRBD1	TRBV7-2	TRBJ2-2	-	CASSPTSDRANTGELFF	TGTGCCAGCAGCCCTACCTCGGACAGGGCAAACACCGGGGAGCTGTTTTTT
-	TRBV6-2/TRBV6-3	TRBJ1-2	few	CASSYPRYGYTF	TGTGCCAGCAGTTACCCCCGGTACGGCTACACCTTC
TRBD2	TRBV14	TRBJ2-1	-	CASNIGLAGSSSYNEQFF	TGTGCCAGCAACATAGGACTAGCGGGATCTTCTTCCTACAATGAGCAGTTCTTC
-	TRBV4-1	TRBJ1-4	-	CASSQLGQGATNEKLFF	TGCGCCAGCAGCCAATTGGGGCAAGGCGCAACTAATGAAAAACTGTTTTTT
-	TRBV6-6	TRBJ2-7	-	CASSYPGTGAYEQYF	TGTGCCAGCAGTTACCCTGGGACTGGAGCCTACGAGCAGTACTTC
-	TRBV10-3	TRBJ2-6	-	CAIGAALSGANVLTF	TGTGCCATCGGGGCCGCTCTCTCTGGGGCCAACGTCCTGACTTTC
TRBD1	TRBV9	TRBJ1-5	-	CASSAGGTGKEPQHF	TGTGCCAGCAGCGCGGGGGGGACAGGGAAGGAGCCCCAGCATTTT
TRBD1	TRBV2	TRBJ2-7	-	CASSATGGFASEQYF	TGTGCCAGCAGTGCGACAGGGGGTTTTGCGAGCGAGCAGTACTTC
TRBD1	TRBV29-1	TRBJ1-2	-	CSVGTGSNYGYTF	TGCAGCGTTGGGACAGGGTCTAACTATGGCTACACCTTC
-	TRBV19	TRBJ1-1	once	CASDRTGLNTEAFF	TGTGCCAGCGACCGTACAGGGCTGAACACTGAAGCTTTCTTT
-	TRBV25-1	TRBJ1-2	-	CASSDPGFDGYTF	TGTGCCAGCAGCGACCCGGGATTCGATGGCTACACCTTC
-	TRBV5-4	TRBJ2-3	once	CASSSLLTLNTDTQYF	TGTGCCAGCAGCTCCCTTCTAACCCTAAACACAGATACGCAGTATTTT
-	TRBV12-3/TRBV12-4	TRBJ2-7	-	CASSSTGSGEQYF	TGTGCCAGCAGTTCCACAGGGTCGGGAGAGCAGTACTTC
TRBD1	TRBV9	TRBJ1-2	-	CASRLQGGPYGYTF	TGTGCCAGCAGGCTCCAGGGGGGACCCTATGGCTACACCTTC
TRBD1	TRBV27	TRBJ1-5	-	CASSLGPGTGISNQPQHF	TGTGCCAGCAGTTTAGGGCCCGGGACAGGAATTTCCAATCAGCCCCAGCATTTT
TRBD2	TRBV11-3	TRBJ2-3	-	CASSLALSSGTPDTQYF	TGTGCCAGCAGCTTAGCATTGTCTAGCGGGACGCCAGATACGCAGTATTTT
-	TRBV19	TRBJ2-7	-	CASSMARFNEQYF	TGTGCCAGTAGTATGGCTAGATTCAACGAGCAGTACTTC
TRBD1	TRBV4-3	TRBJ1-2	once	CASSQALPGQGSFGYTF	TGCGCCAGCAGCCAGGCTTTACCGGGACAGGGAAGTTTTGGCTACACCTTC
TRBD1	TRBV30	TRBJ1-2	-	CAWSRDREDGYTF	TGTGCCTGGAGTCGAGACAGGGAAGACGGCTACACCTTC
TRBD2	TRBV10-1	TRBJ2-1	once	CASGLGAENEQFF	TGCGCCAGCGGACTAGGCGCAGAGAATGAGCAGTTCTTC
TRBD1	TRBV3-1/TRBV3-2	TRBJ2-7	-	CASSQEVAGGGYEQYF	TGTGCCAGCAGCCAAGAGGTGGCAGGGGGCGGCTACGAGCAGTACTTC
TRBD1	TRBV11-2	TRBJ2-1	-	CASSQTGPYNEQFF	TGTGCCAGCAGTCAGACAGGGCCCTACAATGAGCAGTTCTTC
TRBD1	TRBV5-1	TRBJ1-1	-	CASSLQGIGAEAFF	TGCGCCAGCAGCTTACAGGGGATCGGGGCTGAAGCTTTCTTT
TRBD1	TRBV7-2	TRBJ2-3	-	CASSLRTGVTDTQYF	TGTGCCAGCAGCTTGCGGACAGGGGTCACAGATACGCAGTATTTT
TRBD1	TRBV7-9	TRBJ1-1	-	CASSFTGDTEAFF	TGTGCCAGCAGCTTCACAGGGGACACTGAAGCTTTCTTT
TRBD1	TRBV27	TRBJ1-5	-	CASSFRGQGASQPQHF	TGTGCCAGCAGTTTCAGAGGACAGGGGGCTTCTCAGCCCCAGCATTTT
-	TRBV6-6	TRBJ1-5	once	CASSDWGEGQPQHF	TGTGCCAGCAGTGACTGGGGAGAGGGTCAGCCCCAGCATTTT
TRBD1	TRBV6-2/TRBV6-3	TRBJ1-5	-	CASSYETGQGALSQPQHF	TGTGCCAGCAGTTACGAGACGGGACAGGGGGCGCTGAGTCAGCCCCAGCATTTT
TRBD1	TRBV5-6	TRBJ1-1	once	CASSLEVDRANTEAFF	TGTGCCAGCAGCTTGGAGGTCGACAGGGCCAACACTGAAGCTTTCTTT
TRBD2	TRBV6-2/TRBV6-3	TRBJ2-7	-	CASSYWGAGNDEQYF	TGTGCCAGCAGTTACTGGGGAGCGGGGAACGACGAGCAGTACTTC
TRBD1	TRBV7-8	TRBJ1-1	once	CASSPNRGGTEAFF	TGTGCCAGCAGCCCCAACAGGGGAGGCACTGAAGCTTTCTTT
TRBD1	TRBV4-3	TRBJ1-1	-	CASSPLQGTEAFF	TGCGCCAGCAGCCCTTTACAGGGGACTGAAGCTTTCTTT
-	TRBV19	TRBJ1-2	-	CASSTLQGSQLSGYTF	TGTGCCAGTAGTACTTTACAGGGTTCCCAACTATCAGGCTACACCTTC
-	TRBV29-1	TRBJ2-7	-	CSVLIPDSSYEQYF	TGCAGCGTTCTGATCCCCGACTCCTCCTACGAGCAGTACTTC
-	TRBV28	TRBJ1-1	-	CASSQTYRGTEAFF	TGTGCCAGCAGCCAAACGTATCGGGGCACTGAAGCTTTCTTT
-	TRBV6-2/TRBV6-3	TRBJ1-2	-	CASSRGSVHQVGYTF	TGTGCCAGCAGTCGGGGGTCGGTTCATCAGGTTGGCTACACCTTC
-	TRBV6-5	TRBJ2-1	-	CATLGGSYNEQFF	TGTGCCACCCTTGGGGGCAGCTACAATGAGCAGTTCTTC
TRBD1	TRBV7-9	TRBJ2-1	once	CASSWTGYNEQFF	TGTGCCAGCAGCTGGACAGGCTACAATGAGCAGTTCTTC
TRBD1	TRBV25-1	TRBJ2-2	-	CASSEGTGGFTGELFF	TGTGCCAGCAGTGAAGGGACAGGGGGCTTCACCGGGGAGCTGTTTTTT
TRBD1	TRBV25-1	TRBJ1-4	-	CASSESSTRDRGQKLFF	TGTGCCAGCAGTGAATCCTCCACCCGGGACAGGGGGCAAAAACTGTTTTTT
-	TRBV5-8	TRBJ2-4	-	CASSLRTTQDIQYF	TGTGCCAGCAGCCTGCGGACTACCCAGGACATTCAGTACTTC